The clone carrying this T cell receptor (beta chain) was seen many times. This entry comes from a study of T cells in Graves' hyperthyroidism and ophthalmopathy. RNA transcripts yielded amplified TCR beta CDR3 regions. HTBI primers were the set used in a first-round RT-PCR of the TCR CDR3. MiXCR was run by TCRdb on the multiplex PCR reads, yielding one entry per CDR3 protein. The sample includes 200,000 to 250,000 distinct CDR3 sequences, less than 20% seen only once; the top ten take around 26%. Patients were excluded because of uncontrolled infection, other autoimmune disease, pregnancy or lactation. The sequenced sample consisted of blood. This clonotype was sampled from a woman younger than 35 with Graves' ophthalmopathy.

This CDR3 reads CASSSSNGQAEETQYF. The CDR3 bases are TGTGCCAGCAGTTCATCAAACGGACAGGCCGAAGAGACCCAGTACTTC. J is TRBJ2-5 and V is TRBV28, with TRBD1 matching over 7 bases. The J segment lost 3 bases and the V segment lost 4 bases, leaving 11 bases of the junction unmatched. Germline V gene lookup returns CDR1 MDHEN and CDR2 SYDVKM. The CDR3 extends over 16 amino acids.